The TCR beta chain described here comes from a study of cytomegalovirus exposure and HLA in healthy donors (dated 2017 in TCRdb). With respect to the entire study: An earlier analysis of 587 of the donors reported 250 to 300 Gb of sequence data and about 120 million unique TCR beta sequences obtained from 150 million to 200 million T cells. An early release covering 550 to 650 HLA-typed donors comprised about 300 gigabases of sequencing data and around 86 million unique TCR sequences. Of the 350 to 400 genotyped donors, over 65% fell in the genetic ancestry cluster associated with self-reported Caucasian donors. The study aimed to test whether signatures of past pathogen exposure could be identified by cataloging public T cell receptors. The study used immunosequencing to profile the T cell repertoires of approximately 640 subjects and linked those repertoires to cytomegalovirus serostatus. A separate validation cohort of about 110 different subjects was used in addition to the 666-subject first cohort. The study combined high-throughput TCR immunosequencing, statistical association of individual TCRs with disease status, and machine learning to predict cytomegalovirus infection status. To study patterns of TCR occurrence, a later analysis re-analyzed previously published TCR beta repertoires from more than 550 donors and added high-resolution HLA genotyping. In the later analysis, no new phenotypic data were used to find candidate immune exposures; instead, reliance was placed on TCR beta sequences and their occurrence across donors. An earlier analysis of approximately 640 of the donors applied high-throughput TCR beta sequencing to assess whether each TCR beta V gene segment acted as functional or pseudogenic. Donor age, sex, ethnicity and CMV serostatus were compiled alongside the repertoire data. A later genetic analysis took genome-wide SNP genotypes for 398 of the 666 donors and used that subset as a discovery cohort. Every repertoire in the discovery cohort had been generated on one and the same sequencing platform. Both class I and class II loci were covered by HLA typing, at four-digit resolution. Typing coverage differed by locus: A, B, C, DRB1 and DQB1 were typed in roughly 620-630 donors, DQA1 in approximately 520, DPA1 in around 600, and DPB1 in about 450. Four or five DR-DQ haplotypes were handled as single units for association and clustering, since linkage in the cohort was strong. Among roughly 370 genotyped donors of the cohort, an average of around 240,000 unique TCR beta nucleotide sequences were sequenced per donor, about a sixth of them non-productive.

The library came from the immunoSEQ multiplex PCR assay. A mixture of 60 forward primers for TCR Vbeta segments and 13 reverse primers for TCR Jbeta segments was used in the multiplex PCR. The CDR3 region of rearranged TCR beta genes was amplified from genomic DNA by a multiplex PCR assay. The Illumina HiSeq System was used to sequence the amplified TCR beta libraries as 87-base-pair reads. Turning to the authors' computational methods: A later analysis counted about 80 million unique TCR beta chains across the 550 to 750 repertoires, and around 9.9 million of these chains were shared by at least two donors. Raw reads were error-corrected and collapsed into unique sequences by a nearest-neighbor algorithm in which closely related sequences were merged to remove PCR and sequencing errors. Alignment of CDR3 sequences to IMGT reference sequences was used to assign V, D and J gene segments. For a sequence to be retained, a match of at least six nucleotides to both a V gene segment and a J gene segment was required. A rearrangement was called productive if the CDR3 had no stop codons and remained in frame with V and J, and every other rearrangement was called non-productive. Following IMGT convention, CDR3 was defined as the stretch from the second conserved V-encoded cysteine to the conserved J-encoded phenylalanine. In an earlier analysis of 550 to 650 of the donors, sequences lacking an unambiguous match to a single V gene segment were excluded. An earlier analysis of 450 to 650 of the donors called V segments functional above 56.7% productive rearrangements and segregating when the between-donor standard deviation exceeded 5%. A statistical classification framework was developed to diagnose cytomegalovirus status using the catalog of TCR beta chain sequences. V and J gene assignment, in a later analysis, came from comparing TCR nucleotide sequences with IMGT/GENE-DB human TR gene sequences. A later analysis assigned CDR3 sequences and most-parsimonious VDJ recombination scenarios with the TCRdist pipeline. A later analysis defined each TCR beta chain by its CDR3 amino acid sequence plus V-gene family, and excluded reads lacking a unique V-gene family. As a way to deal with suspected cross-contamination and a sequencing artifact, a later analysis dropped 450 to 600 nucleotide sequences that were highly shared and had low generation probability. For each public chain, a later analysis derived a clonal expansion index from normalized ranks of inferred template counts within each repertoire. Generation probabilities in a later analysis came from a VDJ recombination model fitted to out-of-frame rearrangements, and those results were checked against IGoR. In a later analysis, hypergeometric tests were used to score TCR-TCR, TCR-HLA and TCR-CMV co-occurrence, with a repertoire-size bias correction applied to TCR pairs. In a later analysis, false discovery rates were estimated by permuting HLA or CMV assignments 20 times. In a later analysis, co-occurring TCRs were grouped with DBSCAN, and TCRdist sequence similarity was added when clustering was performed within HLA-allele-positive subsets. Co-occurrence clustering excluded repertoires with fewer than 30,000 or more than 120,000 public chains, plus five with anomalous nucleotide sharing. TCRdb provides this immuneACCESS table in a form limited to in-frame rearrangements. Some clones are lacking; in checked studies, under half of them reflect an unresolved V gene, and why the rest are absent is not known. The V and J calls and the clone size are those of that table, but D and trimming were determined from the DNA. The sample's clone listing holds 200,000 to 250,000 clones. Roughly 0.98% of the sample is taken by the ten largest.

In regard to this clone: Its recognized antigen is unknown.

The cohort was made up of around 720 healthy bone marrow donors. Cohort members were all nominally healthy when sampled, although unrecorded immune exposures were likely present. The donor was CMV seropositive and was included in the group of 250 to 350 seropositive cohort members. A peripheral blood sample was collected from each donor, and TCR beta sequencing was performed on peripheral blood mononuclear cells. The Qiagen DNeasy Blood Extraction Kit was used to extract genomic DNA from the blood cell samples. On the study overall, not on this receptor specifically: In a later analysis, several top co-occurrence clusters were reported to appear linked to parvovirus B19, influenza, CMV and Epstein-Barr virus. This cohort had only TCR beta chains sequenced, and the lack of alpha or paired-chain data limited which features could be detected. CMV serostatus was the only immune exposure information available for the cohort. The classifier was reported to diagnose cytomegalovirus status with high specificity and sensitivity in both the original and validation cohorts. Compared with the roughly 700-donor mean, donors in an Asian-associated ancestry cluster had fewer N-insertions in productive TCRs, according to a later genetic analysis. Most TCR sequences were seen in very few donors, while some public TCRs were found in many individuals. Roughly uniform sequencing depth across donors was assumed in presence/absence analyses, although this assumption may not hold. A later genetic analysis associated a missense DCLRE1C variant with V-gene and J-gene trimming of TCR beta chains, and an independent cohort replicated the association. Because HLA typing was missing for some donors at each locus, association tests included only the typed subset. A cluster of highly shared sequence variants was judged likely to be a technical artifact of the sequencing pipeline. Assigning TCR associations to individual alleles was difficult when HLA alleles, especially DR and DQ, strongly co-occurred. According to the authors, the approach could potentially be generalized to other disease states and immunological phenotypes. Correlated functional status among segregating V segments might be attributable to linkage disequilibrium, but an unknown experimental factor could not be ruled out. A further reported finding was that TCR beta sequences accurately predicted the HLA-A and HLA-B alleles for most subjects in the first cohort. In vitro tests confirmed that a few of the cytomegalovirus-associated TCR beta chains recognize cytomegalovirus antigens. The 87-base-pair reads could not distinguish some IMGT-functional V segments, including TRBV6-2 and TRBV6-3, so those segments were excluded. The study gave a list of 150 to 200 TCR beta chains associated with cytomegalovirus. In an earlier analysis of around 600 of the donors, most TCR beta V segments appeared in productive rearrangements about 87% or about 30% of the time, broadly matching IMGT annotations. In a later analysis, TCR association rates were found to vary across HLA loci, with the most associated TCRs seen for DRB1 alleles and the fewest for HLA-C alleles. In a later analysis, HLA-associated TCR beta chains showed more clonal expansion and lower generation probabilities than non-associated chains that were equally common. Fewer than 20 rarely observed V segments, including chromosome 9 orphons, were excluded from the earlier analysis of some 590 of the donors because counts were too low. According to a later analysis, most CMV-associated TCR beta chains appeared to be HLA-restricted, and the HLA associations seemed to be driven largely by CMV exposure. At a false discovery rate of 0.05, a later analysis linked about 17,000 TCR beta sequences to specific HLA alleles.

The CDR1 and CDR2 encoded by the germline V gene are MGHRA and YSYEKL. Counted from cysteine to phenylalanine, this CDR3 has 15 amino acids. Only CDR3 DNA is held: 45 bases, read in frame from base 1. Trimming takes 1 base from V and 0 bases from J, and the germline ends sit 9 bases apart. Sequencing was done on a sample of PBMCs. This chain is built from TRBV4-1 and TRBJ1-2; the D gene assignment is ambiguous. The receptor comes from a woman aged 30 to 39 in good health and CMV-seropositive. Here is the DNA: TGCGCCAGCAGCCAAGTTGGGCTATCTAACTATGGCTACACCTTC. Its translation is CASSQVGLSNYGYTF.